A single sample is the source of the 26 T cell receptor beta chains below, sequenced in a study of T cell changes during pregnancy in multiple sclerosis. The assay was immunoSEQ multiplex PCR, and TCRdb's table has in-frame clones only and misses some. The table has 56,000 or so clones, approximately 90% seen once. The material sequenced was peripheral blood, taken in the first trimester of pregnancy. These receptors were collected from a female donor in good health, enrolled as a control in a pregnancy study.

The chain uses TRBV9 and TRBJ1-1, with unresolved D. From germline, CDR1 is SGDLS and CDR2 YYNGEE. CDR3 size: 14 residues. The ends were cut back, 1 base at V and 2 bases at J, with 9 bases in the middle. CDR3 in amino acids: CASSVKDINTEAFF. The CDR3 bases are TGTGCCAGCAGCGTAAAAGACATTAACACTGAAGCTTTCTTT.

The V gene is TRBV2, the J gene TRBJ2-5; D perhaps matches TRBD2 (5 bases). The CDR3 consists of 10 residues. Trimming shortened V by 8 bases and J by 6 bases, and 7 bases separated the two germline ends. Germline CDR1 and CDR2: SNHLY and FYNNEI. CDR3 nucleotide sequence: TGTGCCAGCGGAGGCCAGACCCAGTACTTC. Translation gives CASGGQTQYF.

This chain joins TRBV2 and TRBJ1-1; D unclear. CDR3 length equals 12 residues. CDR1 is SNHLY and CDR2 is FYNNEI in the germline V gene. Trimming stripped 7 bases from V and 5 bases from J, with 11 bases between. Here the CDR3 DNA reads TGTGCCAGCATGGCCCAGAAAACTGAAGCTTTCTTT. It translates to CASMAQKTEAFF.

V usage is TRBV9 and J usage is TRBJ2-7, with TRBD2 as a possible D gene (6 bases). This CDR3 contains 11 residues. Deletions cut 3 bases from V and 9 bases from J, with 10 bases between. Germline assignment: CDR1 SGDLS and CDR2 YYNGEE. CDR3 nucleotides: TGTGCCAGCAGCGCGGGGGTGGGGCAGTACTTC. It yields the protein CASSAGVGQYF.

The chain is built from TRBV28 and TRBJ1-5; tentatively, D is TRBD1 (6 bases). This CDR3 is built from 16 residues. Germline values: CDR1 MDHEN, CDR2 SYDVKM. V was clipped by 6 bases and J by 0 bases, with 15 bases between them. The CDR3 coding sequence is TGTGCCAGCAGGCCCGACAGGACTGATAGCAATCAGCCCCAGCATTTT. As protein: CASRPDRTDSNQPQHF.

A few counts support this clone. The sample holds other DNA sequences that translate to the same CDR3. The chain links TRBV7-3 to TRBJ1-1; D perhaps matches TRBD1 (6 bases). This CDR3 has 13 residues. The ends were cut back, 5 bases at V and 5 bases at J, with 12 bases in the middle. Per the germline V gene, CDR1 is SGHTA and CDR2 is FQGTGA. CDR3 sequence (DNA): TGTGCCAGCAGCAGTCAAGGGGGAACTGAAGCTTTCTTT. Translating it yields CASSSQGGTEAFF.

The chain couples TRBV4-1 to TRBJ2-3; D ambiguous. Germline V gene sequence: CDR1 MGHRA, CDR2 YSYEKL. Trimming removed 5 bases at V and 4 bases at J, with 19 bases between. There are 16 residues in the CDR3. CDR3 bases: TGCGCCAGCAGCAACAAGGAGTGGGTCGGCGCAGATACGCAGTATTTT. This codes for CASSNKEWVGADTQYF.

The chain links TRBV27 to TRBJ1-2, with 7 positions matching TRBD1. From germline, CDR1 is MNHEY and CDR2 SMNVEV (reference sequence). The CDR3 has 17 amino acids. Trimming cost V 5 bases and J 7 bases; bases outside gene matches: 19. CDR3 bases: TGTGCCAGCAGTCGAAATGAAAGACAGGGATTTATAAGTGGCTACACCTTC. The encoded protein is CASSRNERQGFISGYTF.

The chain recombines TRBV7-2 with TRBJ2-5; D is uncertain. V lost 5 bases and J lost 5, with 18 bases in between. The germline gives CDR1 SGHTA, CDR2 FQGNSA. There are 15 residues in the CDR3. For the CDR3, the DNA is TGTGCCAGCAGCCCCTACTCCCCCTATCCGGAGACCCAGTACTTC. Translated: CASSPYSPYPETQYF.

V gene TRBV10-1 combines with J gene TRBJ2-3, with a weak D call TRBD2 (6 bases). CDR1 is WNHNN, CDR2 SYGVQD, per germline (reference sequence). This CDR3 comprises 16 residues. The ends were cut back, 2 bases at V and 3 bases at J, with 15 bases in the middle. The CDR3 sequence: CASSEAGPAGTDTQYF. The CDR3 coding sequence is TGCGCCAGCAGTGAGGCCGGACCGGCGGGGACAGATACGCAGTATTTT.

The genes are TRBV6-5 and TRBJ1-3; TRBD1 aligns across 10 bases. The germline V gene has CDR1 MNHEY and CDR2 SVGAGI. This CDR3 spans 14 amino acids. The V gene end was trimmed by 8 bases and the J gene end by 6 bases; junction bases not matched to a gene: 7. The CDR3 protein is CASGGTGVVNTIYF. The CDR3 region has the DNA TGTGCCAGCGGGGGGACAGGGGTTGTAAACACCATATATTTT.

This rearrangement joins TRBV7-9 to TRBJ1-1; D is unclear. This CDR3 is 12 amino acids long. The germline gives CDR1 SEHNR, CDR2 FQNEAQ (reference sequence). Between the trimmed V and J ends, which lost 1 base and 7 bases, there was a span of 7 bases. The CDR3 nucleotides are TGTGCCAGCAGCTTAGGGAGTGGTGAAGCTTTCTTT. It encodes CASSLGSGEAFF.

With regard to this clone: The junction differs from germline at one of its ends, possibly a read error. The chain's CDR3 is CASRGQGYSVWCF. In DNA form, the CDR3 reads TGTGCCAGCCGTGGACAGGGGTACAGCGTATGGTGCTTC. This chain links TRBV6-1 with TRBJ2-7, with 9 nucleotides matching TRBD1. In germline, CDR1 is MNHNS, CDR2 SASEGT. The CDR3 spans 13 residues.

The V gene is TRBV27, the J gene TRBJ1-2, with TRBD1 identical over 7 bases. The CDR3 loop spans 15 amino acids. From germline, CDR1 is MNHEY and CDR2 SMNVEV (reference sequence). The V segment lost 5 bases and the J segment 2 bases; nucleotides outside the gene matches: 8. Here the CDR3 reads CASSTAPGQNYGYTF. DNA of the CDR3: TGTGCCAGCAGTACAGCCCCGGGACAGAACTATGGCTACACCTTC.

V is TRBV7-9 and J is TRBJ2-2; TRBD1 agrees at 7 bases. Losses at the gene ends were 7 bases for V and 7 bases for J; bases not matched to a gene: 9. The CDR3 extends over 14 amino acids. From germline, CDR1 is SEHNR and CDR2 FQNEAQ (reference sequence). DNA of the CDR3: TGTGCCAGCACCCGCACAGGGGTCGGCGGGGAGCTGTTTTTT. Residues: CASTRTGVGGELFF.

V and J are TRBV5-1 and TRBJ2-3, with D perhaps matching TRBD2 (6 bases). The CDR3 runs to 15 residues. Germline assignment: CDR1 SGHRS and CDR2 YFSETQ. V was cut by 3 bases and J by 2 bases, with 13 bases left in between. CDR3 sequence reads: CASSSDLAITDTQYF. In DNA form, the CDR3 reads TGCGCCAGCAGCTCGGATCTAGCGATCACAGATACGCAGTATTTT.

The chain links TRBV19 to TRBJ2-3; possibly TRBD1 for D (6 bases). This CDR3 comprises 14 residues. Trimming left V 7 bases short and J 1 base short, with 12 bases between. Germline values: CDR1 LNHDA, CDR2 SQIVND (reference sequence). This CDR3 is CASTPRQGTDTQYF. The DNA of the CDR3 is TGTGCCAGTACCCCCCGACAGGGCACAGATACGCAGTATTTT.

This rearrangement joins TRBV10-3 to TRBJ1-6; D is ambiguous. The CDR3 contains 15 residues. Germline assignment: CDR1 ENHRY and CDR2 SYGVKD. Trimming removed 3 bases at V and 6 bases at J, with 12 bases between. CDR3 DNA sequence: TGTGCCATCAGTGATGTGGAGGTTTTTAATTCACCCCTCCACTTT. Protein: CAISDVEVFNSPLHF.

The chain combines TRBV30 with TRBJ1-3; D uncertain. Germline V gives CDR1 GTSNPN, CDR2 SVGIG (reference sequence). V was pared by 4 bases and J by 1 base, with 8 bases between. The CDR3 sequence is 13 residues long. CDR3 sequence: CAWTAGSGNTIYF. DNA for the CDR3: TGTGCCTGGACTGCGGGGTCTGGAAACACCATATATTTT. Supplemented by reference TRBV30 and TRBJ1-3, the full variable domain reads SQTIHQWPATLVQPVGSPLSLECTVEGTSNPNLYWYRQAAGRGLQLLFYSVGIGQISSEVPQNLSASRPQDRQFILSSKKLLLSDSGFYLCAWTAGSGNTIYFGEGSWLTVV.

The rearrangement uses TRBV6-6 and TRBJ2-7; 8 nucleotides align to TRBD1. This CDR3 comprises 12 residues. From germline, CDR1 is MNHNY and CDR2 SVGAGI (reference sequence). V gave up 8 bases and J gave up 7 bases; unmatched junction bases: 7. CDR3: CASWQGAGEQYF. CDR3 coding DNA: TGTGCCAGCTGGCAGGGGGCGGGAGAGCAGTACTTC.

This chain uses TRBV28 with TRBJ2-2; perhaps TRBD2 as D (6 bases). With 6 bases removed from V and 6 bases from J, the gap between germline ends came to 20 bases. The length of the CDR3 is 16 residues. CDR1 is MDHEN and CDR2 is SYDVKM in the germline V gene. The CDR3, as DNA: TGTGCCAGCAGCCGCGGCGGGGCAGGAAGGGCCGGGGAGCTGTTTTTT. Translation: CASSRGGAGRAGELFF.

This clone was counted only a few times. V and J are TRBV10-2 and TRBJ1-1, with a weak D call TRBD1 (5 bases). CDR3 length: 13 residues. Germline V gene sequence: CDR1 WSHSY, CDR2 SAAADI. Trimming removed 7 bases at V and 3 bases at J, with 12 bases between. The CDR3 region is CASTPGGDTEAFF. CDR3 sequence (DNA): TGCGCCAGCACCCCCGGGGGGGACACTGAAGCTTTCTTT.

The chain is built from TRBV29-1 and TRBJ2-2, with D hard to call. The CDR3 spans 12 residues. The germline V and J ends were trimmed by 7 bases and 3 bases, with 9 bases remaining between them. Germline CDR1 SQVTM, CDR2 ANQGSEA. The CDR3 coding sequence is TGCAGCGCTGCTTACTACACCGGGGAGCTGTTTTTT. Translated, it gives CSAAYYTGELFF.

The gene calls are TRBV5-1 and TRBJ2-1; D is unresolved. Germline V gives CDR1 SGHRS, CDR2 YFSETQ. The V and J ends lost 5 bases and 4 bases respectively, with 10 bases between them. The CDR3 has 13 residues. The CDR3 is CASRAGPYNEQFF. The CDR3 bases are TGCGCCAGCAGAGCTGGTCCTTACAATGAGCAGTTCTTC.

This chain connects TRBV19 to TRBJ2-5, with 8 positions matching TRBD2. Germline assignment: CDR1 LNHDA and CDR2 SQIVND (reference sequence). The CDR3 length is 13 residues. Trimming removed 4 bases from V and 4 bases from J; junction bases left unmatched: 2. The CDR3 sequence: CASSTAGVETQYF. CDR3 nucleotide sequence: TGTGCCAGTAGTACAGCGGGAGTAGAGACCCAGTACTTC.

The chain couples TRBV5-6 to TRBJ2-1; tentatively, D is TRBD2 (7 bases). The germline V gene has CDR1 SGHDT and CDR2 YYEEEE. The CDR3 has 15 amino acids. V was pared by 6 bases and J by 3 bases, with 16 bases between. In DNA, the CDR3 is TGTGCCAGCATATTTGGGGGGGCCTACTACAATGAGCAGTTCTTC. Translating it yields CASIFGGAYYNEQFF. Full variable domain (outside the CDR3, taken from reference TRBV5-6 and TRBJ2-1): DAGVTQSPTHLIKTRGQQVTLRCSPKSGHDTVSWYQQALGQGPQFIFQYYEEEERQRGNFPDRFSGHQFPNYSSELNVNALLLGDSALYLCASIFGGAYYNEQFFGPGTRLTVL.